This T cell receptor (beta chain) stems from a study of T cells after yellow fever vaccination. Notes on the study in general: Once the booster was given, most primary-vaccination clones reappeared, at approximately 97% for CD4 and around 90% for CD8. Few clonotypes appeared in both CD4 and CD8 compartments.

Conversion of TCR transcripts into cDNA relied on 5'RACE template switching, which added a universal primer site and UMIs. TCRdb independently ran MiXCR on the 5' RACE reads; one entry per CDR3 protein. The sample has 620,000 or so distinct CDR3 sequences; 9% to 15% are singletons. On this clonotype itself: Its antigen is still unknown.

The CDR3 totals 15 residues. Looked up from germline, CDR1 is SGHTA and CDR2 is FQGNSA. The germline V and J ends were trimmed by 5 bases and 3 bases, with 14 bases remaining between them. Sequences were derived from PBMCs, sampled on the day of the yellow fever booster vaccination. The chain carries TRBV7-2 and TRBJ1-5, with a tentative D call TRBD1 (6 bases). The source of this sequence is a man aged 25 to 40 who received the YFV17D yellow fever vaccine. The CDR3 region is CASSPSRTDNQPQHF. CDR3 coding DNA: TGTGCCAGCAGCCCGAGTCGGACAGACAATCAGCCCCAGCATTTT.